This T cell receptor beta chain was sequenced in a study of blood T cell repertoires in COVID-19. In the study overall: Sample material is recorded as cDNA or gDNA derived from T cells, B-cell-depleted T cells, or PBMCs.

This table comes from immunoSEQ multiplex PCR, and its TCRdb copy is limited to in-frame clones, with some not included. This sample has roughly 330,000 clones, with over 75% found just once. Trimming removed 6 bases from V and 7 bases from J; junction bases left unmatched: 10. The CDR3 is 14 residues long. CDR1 and CDR2 (germline): MDHEN, SYDVKM. Sequences were obtained from PBMCs or T cells enriched from blood (not recorded which). The chain combines TRBV28 with TRBJ2-3; 7 bases align to TRBD1. This receptor was obtained from a woman aged 25 to 39 who had recovered from COVID-19. This chain's CDR3 is CASRPPTGANTQYF. In DNA, the CDR3 is TGTGCCAGCAGGCCCCCCACAGGGGCAAATACGCAGTATTTT. The whole variable domain, remainder taken from reference TRBV28 and TRBJ2-3, is DVKVTQSSRYLVKRTGEKVFLECVQDMDHENMFWYRQDPGLGLRLIYFSYDVKMKEKGDIPEGYSVSREKKERFSLILESASTNQTSMYLCASRPPTGANTQYFGPGTRLTVL.